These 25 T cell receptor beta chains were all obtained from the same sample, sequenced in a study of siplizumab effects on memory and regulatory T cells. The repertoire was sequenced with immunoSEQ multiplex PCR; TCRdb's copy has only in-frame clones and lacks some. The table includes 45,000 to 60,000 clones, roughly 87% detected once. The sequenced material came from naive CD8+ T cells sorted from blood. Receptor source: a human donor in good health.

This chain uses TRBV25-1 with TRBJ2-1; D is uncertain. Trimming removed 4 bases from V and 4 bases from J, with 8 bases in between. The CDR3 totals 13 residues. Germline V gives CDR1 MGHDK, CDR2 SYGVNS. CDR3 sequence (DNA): TGTGCCAGCAGTGTCGAAAGTTACAATGAGCAGTTCTTC. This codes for CASSVESYNEQFF.

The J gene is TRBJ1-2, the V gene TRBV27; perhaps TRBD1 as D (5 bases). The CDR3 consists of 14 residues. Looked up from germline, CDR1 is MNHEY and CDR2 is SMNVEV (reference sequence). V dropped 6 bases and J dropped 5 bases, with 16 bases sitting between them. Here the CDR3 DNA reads TGTGCCAGCAGCGCCCCAGGGAAGGGGTATGGCTACACCTTC. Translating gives CASSAPGKGYGYTF.

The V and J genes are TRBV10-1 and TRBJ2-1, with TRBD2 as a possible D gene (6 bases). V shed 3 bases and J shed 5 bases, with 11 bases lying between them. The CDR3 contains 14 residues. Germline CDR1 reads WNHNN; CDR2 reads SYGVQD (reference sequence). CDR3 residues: CASSDPIADNEQFF. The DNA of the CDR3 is TGCGCCAGCAGTGACCCGATAGCGGACAATGAGCAGTTCTTC.

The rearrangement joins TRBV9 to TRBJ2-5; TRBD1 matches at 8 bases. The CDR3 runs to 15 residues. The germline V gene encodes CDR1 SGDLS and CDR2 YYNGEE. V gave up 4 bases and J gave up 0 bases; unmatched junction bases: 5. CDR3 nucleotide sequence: TGTGCCAGCAGCATTCGACAGGGGTACCAAGAGACCCAGTACTTC. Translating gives CASSIRQGYQETQYF. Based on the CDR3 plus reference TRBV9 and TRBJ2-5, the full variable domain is DSGVTQTPKHLITATGQRVTLRCSPRSGDLSVYWYQQSLDQGLQFLIQYYNGEERAKGNILERFSAQQFPDLHSELNLSSLELGDSALYFCASSIRQGYQETQYFGPGTRLLVL.

The CDR3 loop reads CASSQEAGRDIFNYGYTF. The CDR3, as DNA: TGTGCCAGCAGCCAAGAGGCGGGGCGGGACATCTTTAACTATGGCTACACCTTC. This rearrangement joins TRBV4-2 to TRBJ1-2; D is perhaps TRBD1 (6 bases). The CDR3 totals 18 residues. The germline V gene has CDR1 LGHNA and CDR2 YNFKEQ. Deletions cut 0 bases from V and 1 base from J, with 18 bases between.

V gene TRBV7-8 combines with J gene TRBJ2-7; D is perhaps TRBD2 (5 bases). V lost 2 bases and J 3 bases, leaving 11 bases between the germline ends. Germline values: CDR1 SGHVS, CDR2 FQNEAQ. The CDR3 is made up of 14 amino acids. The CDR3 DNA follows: TGTGCCAGCAGCTTATTCGGGGTTAACTACGAGCAGTACTTC. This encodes CASSLFGVNYEQYF. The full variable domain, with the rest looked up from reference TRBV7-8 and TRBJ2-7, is GAGVSQSPRYKVAKRGQDVALRCDPISGHVSLFWYQQALGQGPEFLTYFQNEAQLDKSGLPSDRFFAERPEGSVSTLKIQRTQQEDSAVYLCASSLFGVNYEQYFGPGTRLTVT.

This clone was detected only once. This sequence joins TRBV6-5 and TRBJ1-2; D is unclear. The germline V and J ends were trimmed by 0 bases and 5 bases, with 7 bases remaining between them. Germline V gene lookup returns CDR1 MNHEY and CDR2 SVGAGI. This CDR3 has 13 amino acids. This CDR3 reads CASSYSAGYGYTF. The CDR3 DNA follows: TGTGCCAGCAGTTACTCTGCGGGGTATGGCTACACCTTC.

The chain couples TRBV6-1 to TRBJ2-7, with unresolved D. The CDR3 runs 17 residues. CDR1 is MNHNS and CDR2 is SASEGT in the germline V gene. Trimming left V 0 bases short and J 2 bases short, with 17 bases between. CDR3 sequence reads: CASSEAWGPGLTYEQYF. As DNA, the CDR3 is TGTGCCAGCAGTGAAGCGTGGGGTCCAGGATTGACCTACGAGCAGTACTTC.

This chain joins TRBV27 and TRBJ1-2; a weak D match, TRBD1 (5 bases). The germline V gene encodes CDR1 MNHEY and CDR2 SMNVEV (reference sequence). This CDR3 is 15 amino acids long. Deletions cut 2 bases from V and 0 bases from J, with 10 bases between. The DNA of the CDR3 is TGTGCCAGCAGTTTAAGTCAGGGAACTAACTATGGCTACACCTTC. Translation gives CASSLSQGTNYGYTF.

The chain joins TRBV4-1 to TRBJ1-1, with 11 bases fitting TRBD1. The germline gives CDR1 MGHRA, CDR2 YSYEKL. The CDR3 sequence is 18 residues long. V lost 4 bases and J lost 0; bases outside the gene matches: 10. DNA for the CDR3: TGCGCCAGCAGCCCAATGGGACAGGGGGTCCAAATGAACACTGAAGCTTTCTTT. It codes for CASSPMGQGVQMNTEAFF.

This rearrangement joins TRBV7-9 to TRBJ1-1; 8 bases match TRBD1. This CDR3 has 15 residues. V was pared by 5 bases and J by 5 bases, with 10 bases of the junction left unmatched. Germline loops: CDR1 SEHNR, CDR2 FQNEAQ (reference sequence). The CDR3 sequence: CASSPLDRGETEAFF. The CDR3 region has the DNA TGTGCCAGCAGCCCATTAGACAGGGGCGAGACTGAAGCTTTCTTT.

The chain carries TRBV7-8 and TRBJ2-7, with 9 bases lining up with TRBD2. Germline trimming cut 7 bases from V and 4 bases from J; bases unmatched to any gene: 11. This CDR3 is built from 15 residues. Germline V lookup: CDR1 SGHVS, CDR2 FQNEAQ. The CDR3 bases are TGTGCCAGCAAAATGGGGGCTAGCGGGATGTACGAGCAGTACTTC. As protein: CASKMGASGMYEQYF.

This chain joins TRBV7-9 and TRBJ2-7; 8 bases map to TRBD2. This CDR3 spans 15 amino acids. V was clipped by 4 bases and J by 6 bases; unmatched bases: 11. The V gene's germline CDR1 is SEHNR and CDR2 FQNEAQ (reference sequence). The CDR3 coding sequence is TGTGCCAGCAGCTCACAAACAGCCGGGACTAGCGAGCAGTACTTC. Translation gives CASSSQTAGTSEQYF. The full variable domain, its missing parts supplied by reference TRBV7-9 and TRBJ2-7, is DTGVSQNPRHKITKRGQNVTFRCDPISEHNRLYWYRQTLGQGPEFLTYFQNEAQLEKSRLLSDRFSAERPKGSFSTLEIQRTEQGDSAMYLCASSSQTAGTSEQYFGPGTRLTVT.

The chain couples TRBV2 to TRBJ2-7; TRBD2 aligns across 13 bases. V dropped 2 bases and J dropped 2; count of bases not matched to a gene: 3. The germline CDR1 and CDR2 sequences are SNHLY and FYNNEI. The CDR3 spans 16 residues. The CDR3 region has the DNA TGTGCCAGCAGTGAATTCGGGACTAGCGGGACCTACGAGCAGTACTTC. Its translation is CASSEFGTSGTYEQYF.

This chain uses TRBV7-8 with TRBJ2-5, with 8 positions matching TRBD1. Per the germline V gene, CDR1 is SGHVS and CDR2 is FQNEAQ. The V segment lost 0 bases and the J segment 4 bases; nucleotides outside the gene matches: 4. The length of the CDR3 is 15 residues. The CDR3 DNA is TGTGCCAGCAGCTTAGCGGCAGGGGGCCGAGAGACCCAGTACTTC. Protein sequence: CASSLAAGGRETQYF.

The CDR3 bases are TGTGCCAGTAGTGCGGGGTCGGGGGAGCAGTACTTC. Its translation is CASSAGSGEQYF. This rearrangement joins TRBV19 to TRBJ2-7; D may be TRBD2 (6 bases). The CDR3 contains 12 residues. Trimming took off 5 bases at V and 7 bases at J, with 12 bases between the two ends. Germline CDR1 reads LNHDA; CDR2 reads SQIVND (reference sequence).

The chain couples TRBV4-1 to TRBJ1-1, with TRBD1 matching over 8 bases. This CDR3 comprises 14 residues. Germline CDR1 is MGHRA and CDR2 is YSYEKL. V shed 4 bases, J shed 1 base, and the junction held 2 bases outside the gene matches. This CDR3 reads CASSLGTGNTEAFF. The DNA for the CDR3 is TGCGCCAGCAGCCTCGGGACAGGGAACACTGAAGCTTTCTTT.

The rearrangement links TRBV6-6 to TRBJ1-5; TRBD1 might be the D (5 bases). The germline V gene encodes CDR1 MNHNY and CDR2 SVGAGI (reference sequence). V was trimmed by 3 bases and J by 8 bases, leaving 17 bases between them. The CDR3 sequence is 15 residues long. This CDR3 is CASSYSDSLQEPQHF. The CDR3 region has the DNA TGTGCCAGCAGTTATTCCGACAGCCTCCAGGAGCCCCAGCATTTT.

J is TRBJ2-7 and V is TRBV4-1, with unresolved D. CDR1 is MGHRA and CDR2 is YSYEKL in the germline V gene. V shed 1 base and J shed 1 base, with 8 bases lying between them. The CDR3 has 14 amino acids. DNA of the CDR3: TGCGCCAGCAGCCAAGGGCAGACTTCCTACGAGCAGTACTTC. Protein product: CASSQGQTSYEQYF.

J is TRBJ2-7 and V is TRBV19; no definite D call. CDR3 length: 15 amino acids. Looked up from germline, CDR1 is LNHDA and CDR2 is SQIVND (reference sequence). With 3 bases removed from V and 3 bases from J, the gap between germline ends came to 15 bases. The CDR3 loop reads CASSIGGLLNYEQYF. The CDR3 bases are TGTGCCAGTAGTATTGGTGGGCTCCTAAACTACGAGCAGTACTTC.

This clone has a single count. DNA of the CDR3: TGTGCTAGTGGTTTGAACTCACCCGAGCAGTACTTC. This encodes CASGLNSPEQYF. The rearrangement joins TRBV12-5 to TRBJ2-5, with D unclear. The DNA matches TRBJ2-7 better at its end, which makes the J call doubtful. The germline gives CDR1 LGHNT, CDR2 FRNRAP. The CDR3 has 12 residues.

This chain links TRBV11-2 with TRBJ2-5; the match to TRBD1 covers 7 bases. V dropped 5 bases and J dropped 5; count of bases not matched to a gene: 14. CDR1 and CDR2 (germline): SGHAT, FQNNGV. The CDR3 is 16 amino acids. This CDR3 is CASSRPKGGLGETQYF. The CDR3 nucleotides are TGTGCCAGCAGCCGCCCGAAAGGGGGCCTGGGGGAGACCCAGTACTTC.

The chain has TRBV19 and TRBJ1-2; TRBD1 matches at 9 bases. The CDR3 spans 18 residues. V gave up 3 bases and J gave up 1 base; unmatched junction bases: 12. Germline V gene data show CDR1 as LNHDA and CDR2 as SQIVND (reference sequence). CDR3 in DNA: TGTGCCAGTAGTATCCGGAAGGGGGACAGGGACCATAACTATGGCTACACCTTC. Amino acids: CASSIRKGDRDHNYGYTF. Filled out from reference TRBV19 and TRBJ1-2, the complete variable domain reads DGGITQSPKYLFRKEGQNVTLSCEQNLNHDAMYWYRQDPGQGLRLIYYSQIVNDFQKGDIAEGYSVSREKKESFPLTVTSAQKNPTAFYLCASSIRKGDRDHNYGYTFGSGTRLTVV.

This CDR3 reads CASTRLPEAFF. In DNA form, the CDR3 reads TGTGCCAGTACCCGCTTGCCTGAAGCTTTCTTT. The chain links TRBV19 to TRBJ1-1; no clear D. The V and J ends lost 7 bases and 6 bases respectively, with 9 bases between them. The CDR3 is 11 amino acids. CDR1 and CDR2 from the germline V gene are LNHDA and SQIVND (reference sequence).

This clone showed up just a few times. CDR3 residues: CASSHPTGPNTEAFF. The CDR3, as DNA: TGTGCCAGCAGTCACCCGACAGGACCGAACACTGAAGCTTTCTTT. The J gene is TRBJ1-1, the V gene TRBV28; TRBD1 is a possible D gene (6 bases). Germline V gene sequence: CDR1 MDHEN, CDR2 SYDVKM. V was shortened by 5 bases and J by 1 base, with 14 bases between the two germline ends. This CDR3 comprises 15 residues.